Shown below are 6 T cell receptor beta chains from a single sample sequenced in a study of regulatory T cells in long-lasting Graves disease. CDR3 regions were amplified by Arm-PCR using iRepertoire HTBI primers to build TCR beta libraries. TCRdb analysed the multiplex PCR reads with MiXCR anew, one entry per CDR3 protein. The table records 300,000 to 500,000 distinct CDR3 sequences, around 20% of them present only once. Time point noted: persistent/refractory GD, antithyroid drugs over 5 years with positive TRAb. The authors made the TCR library using RNA they extracted from PBMCs. The sequences come from peripheral blood mononuclear cells (PBMCs), collected when the disease was refractory, from a patient treated with antithyroid drugs. These receptors came from a female donor with Graves disease.

This clonotype was counted only a few times. This chain connects TRBV18 to TRBJ2-5, with 7 positions matching TRBD2. J lost 4 bases, V lost 2 bases, and 7 bases had no gene match. The V gene's germline CDR1 is KGHSH and CDR2 LQKENI. The CDR3 runs 15 residues. CDR3 amino acids: CASSPGRVQGETQYF. The CDR3 nucleotides are TGTGCCAGCTCACCAGGGAGGGTCCAGGGAGAGACCCAGTACTTC.

The chain uses TRBV20-1 and TRBJ2-7; 11 bases match TRBD2. This CDR3 comprises 14 residues. The V and J ends lost 4 bases and 6 bases, in that order; junction bases with no gene match: 8. CDR1 and CDR2 from the germline V gene are DFQATT and SNEGSKA (reference sequence). DNA of the CDR3: TGCAGTGCTACAAGACTAGCGGGAACGGCCGAGCAGTACTTC. This encodes CSATRLAGTAEQYF.

The chain links TRBV3-1 to TRBJ2-7, with 12 bases matching TRBD2. This CDR3 region has 15 residues. In germline, CDR1 is LGHDT, CDR2 YNNKEL (reference sequence). V was clipped by 4 bases and J by 2 bases; unmatched bases: 3. The CDR3 DNA sequence: TGTGCCAGCAGCCTCGGGACTAGCGGGCCCTACGAGCAGTACTTC. It is translated as CASSLGTSGPYEQYF.

This clonotype has a count of ten or more. The CDR3 bases are TGCAGTGCTAGAGATCTAGGGGGACGGGGGGCAGGGCAGCCCCAGCATTTT. The encoded protein is CSARDLGGRGAGQPQHF. V and J are TRBV20-1 and TRBJ1-5; tentative D call: TRBD1 (6 bases). Per germline, CDR1 DFQATT and CDR2 SNEGSKA (reference sequence). V was trimmed by 0 bases and J by 7 bases, leaving 22 bases between them. The CDR3 extends over 17 amino acids.

This clonotype was counted between two and nine times. This chain connects TRBV5-1 to TRBJ2-3, with TRBD2 as a possible D gene (5 bases). V was clipped by 5 bases and J by 0 bases, with 22 bases between them. This CDR3 comprises 18 residues. The germline V gene has CDR1 SGHRS and CDR2 YFSETQ. The CDR3 here is CASRPRGVSRGSTDTQYF. DNA for the CDR3: TGCGCCAGCAGGCCCCGGGGAGTCTCTCGCGGAAGCACAGATACGCAGTATTTT.

In its sample, this clonotype was seen once. V gene TRBV11-3 combines with J gene TRBJ2-5, with 9 bases fitting TRBD2. J was trimmed by 2 bases and V by 5 bases; bases with no gene match: 9. Germline V gives CDR1 SGHNT, CDR2 YENEEA. The CDR3 contains 16 residues. CDR3 sequence (DNA): TGTGCCAGCAGCCCCCGGCTAGCGGGGATTCAAGAGACCCAGTACTTC. Its translation is CASSPRLAGIQETQYF.